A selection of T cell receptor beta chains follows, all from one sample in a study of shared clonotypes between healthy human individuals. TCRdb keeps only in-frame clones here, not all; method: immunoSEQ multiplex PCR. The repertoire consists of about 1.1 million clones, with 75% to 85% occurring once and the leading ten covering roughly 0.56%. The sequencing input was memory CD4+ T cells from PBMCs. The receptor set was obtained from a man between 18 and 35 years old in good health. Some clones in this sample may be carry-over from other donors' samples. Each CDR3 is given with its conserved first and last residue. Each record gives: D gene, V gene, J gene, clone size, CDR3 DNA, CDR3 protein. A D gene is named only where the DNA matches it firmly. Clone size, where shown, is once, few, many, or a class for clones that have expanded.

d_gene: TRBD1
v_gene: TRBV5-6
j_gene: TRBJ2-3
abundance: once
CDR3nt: TGTGCCAGCAGCGGCCGGGACAGGGGGTGGGCAGATACGCAGTATTTT
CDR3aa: CASSGRDRGWADTQYF

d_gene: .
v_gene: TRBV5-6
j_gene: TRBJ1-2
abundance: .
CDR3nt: TGTGCCAGCAGCTTGGAGCGAACCTACACCTTC
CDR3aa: CASSLERTYTF

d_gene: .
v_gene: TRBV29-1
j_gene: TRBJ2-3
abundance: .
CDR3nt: TGCAGCGCTAATGGAGGGGCGACAGATACGCAGTATTTT
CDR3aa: CSANGGATDTQYF

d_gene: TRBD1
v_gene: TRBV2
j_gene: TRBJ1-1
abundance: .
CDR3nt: TGTGCCAGCAGCGGACAGGGAATTGCTGAAGCTTTCTTT
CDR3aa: CASSGQGIAEAFF

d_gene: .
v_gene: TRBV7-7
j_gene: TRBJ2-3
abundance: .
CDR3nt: TGTGCCAGCAGCTTAGGCAGGCCGGATACGCAGTATTTT
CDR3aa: CASSLGRPDTQYF

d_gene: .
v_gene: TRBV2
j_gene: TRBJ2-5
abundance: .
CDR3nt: TGTGCCAGCAGTGCTGGGTACGGCGGAGAGACCCAGTACTTC
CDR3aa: CASSAGYGGETQYF

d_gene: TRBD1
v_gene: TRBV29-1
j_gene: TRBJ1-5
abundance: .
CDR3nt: TGCAGCGTGAAACAGGGGGGGAGCAATCAGCCCCAGCATTTT
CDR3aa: CSVKQGGSNQPQHF

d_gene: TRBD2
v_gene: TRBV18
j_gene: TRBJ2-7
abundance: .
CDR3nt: TGTGCCAGCTCAAAGGGGACTAGCGTTATCTACGAGCAGTACTTC
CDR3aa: CASSKGTSVIYEQYF

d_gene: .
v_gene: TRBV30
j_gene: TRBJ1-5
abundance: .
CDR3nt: TGTGCCTGGAGTGGTGGTCTTAGTCAGCCCCAGCATTTT
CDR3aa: CAWSGGLSQPQHF

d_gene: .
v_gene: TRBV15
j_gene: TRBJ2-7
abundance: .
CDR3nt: TGTGCCACCAGCAGAGATGGGGTTAGAATAACGCAGTACTTC
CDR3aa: CATSRDGVRITQYF